This T cell receptor (beta chain) was profiled in a study of T cell changes during pregnancy in multiple sclerosis. TCRdb keeps only in-frame clones here, not all; method: immunoSEQ multiplex PCR. The data contain about 41,000 clones, roughly nine tenths of them singletons. Trimming took 0 bases from V and 5 from J, leaving 10 bases between them. Germline loops: CDR1 SGHTA, CDR2 FQGNSA. This CDR3 has 14 residues. The sequence was obtained from a female donor with multiple sclerosis, enrolled in a pregnancy study. The rearrangement uses TRBV7-2 and TRBJ2-5, with D possibly being TRBD2 (5 bases). The sample here was CD4+ T cells from peripheral blood mononuclear cells, taken in the first trimester of pregnancy. The CDR3 coding sequence is TGTGCCAGCAGCTTAGCGGGAGAGGGTGAGACCCAGTACTTC. Translation gives CASSLAGEGETQYF. Full variable domain (rest looked up from reference TRBV7-2 and TRBJ2-5): GAGVSQSPSNKVTEKGKDVELRCDPISGHTALYWYRQSLGQGLEFLIYFQGNSAPDKSGLPSDRFSAERTGGSVSTLTIQRTQQEDSAVYLCASSLAGEGETQYFGPGTRLLVL.